This T cell receptor (beta chain) comes out of a study of beta chain features in type 1 diabetes. Findings and caveats of the study: Equally in patients and controls, shorter templates might have been favored by PCR. Shorter TCRB CDR3s, moderately but significantly so, marked every one of the four CD4+ subsets in Type 1 diabetes patients.

This clone was detected a few times. Antigen: not known. Germline CDR1 reads SNHLY; CDR2 reads FYNNEI. The J segment lost 11 bases and the V segment lost 6 bases, leaving 8 bases of the junction unmatched. CDR3 length: 12 amino acids. As every portion of the isolated RNA was reverse transcribed, the sequencing read expressed TCRB transcripts. Data came from immunoSEQ multiplex PCR; TCRdb stores just in-frame clones and leaves some out. The sample has fewer than 400,000 clones, roughly 9% seen once; the top ten hold roughly 1%. Sequencing used central memory CD4+ T cells from blood. The TCR sequence derives from a man aged 25-45 years with type 1 diabetes. The chain employs TRBV2 and TRBJ2-3; TRBD1 agrees at 7 bases. CDR3 sequence (DNA): TGTGCCAGCAGCCCGACAGGGTGGGGGCAGTATTTT. It specifies CASSPTGWGQYF.